A single sample gave rise to the 7 T cell receptor beta chains below, sequenced in a study of post-analysis software for immune sequencing data (dated by TCRdb to 2013 to 2016). What the study reported, not specific to this receptor: Four or five TRBV segments, including TRBV5-6, TRBV5-1 and TRBV20-1, were significantly more frequent in patients than controls.

Library method: PCR. The listed sequencing device is Illumina HiSeq 2500. Unique molecular identifiers were incorporated into TCR beta cDNA libraries to reduce PCR and sequencing biases. Clones were called with MiXCR by TCRdb after fastp trimmed the public reads at Q25, and only in-frame beta chains were retained. Here each entry gathers all rows of one CDR3 protein and keeps the most common genes and DNA. The sample yields 750,000 to 950,000 distinct CDR3 sequences; more than 45% were counted once. Clones ranked in the top ten supply approximately 5% of the sample. These receptors have no known antigen. Source material: blood. The receptors stem from a girl between 10 and 17 years old with multiple sclerosis.

The J gene is TRBJ2-1, the V gene TRBV5-1; D may be TRBD1 (6 bases). Germline CDR1 reads SGHRS; CDR2 reads YFSETQ. V was clipped by 2 bases and J by 0 bases, with 12 bases between them. CDR3 length equals 16 residues. CDR3 DNA sequence: TGCGCCAGCAGCTTAGACGGGACAACCTCCTACAATGAGCAGTTCTTC. This encodes CASSLDGTTSYNEQFF.

The chain carries TRBV3-1 and TRBJ2-5; TRBD2 might be the D (6 bases). CDR1 is LGHDT and CDR2 is YNNKEL in the germline V gene (reference sequence). CDR3 length: 14 amino acids. V lost 3 bases to trimming and J lost 2 bases, with 10 bases between them. The CDR3 here is CASSHLAQQETQYF. DNA of the CDR3: TGTGCCAGCAGCCACCTAGCGCAACAAGAGACCCAGTACTTC.

The sample holds a few counts of this clonotype. The J gene is TRBJ2-7, the V gene TRBV10-3, with D unclear. CDR3 size: 12 residues. Germline assignment: CDR1 ENHRY and CDR2 SYGVKD. The V and J ends lost 0 bases and 2 bases respectively, with 2 bases between them. CDR3 protein: CAISESAYEQYF. In DNA, the CDR3 is TGTGCCATCAGTGAGTCCGCCTACGAGCAGTACTTC.

Only a few counts were recorded for this clonotype. The chain joins TRBV20-1 to TRBJ2-7; TRBD2 agrees at 10 bases. The CDR3 sequence is 16 residues long. The germline V gene encodes CDR1 DFQATT and CDR2 SNEGSKA (reference sequence). Trimming cost V 5 bases and J 0 bases; bases outside gene matches: 10. The CDR3 sequence is CSAYLAGEYGSYEQYF. CDR3 sequence (DNA): TGCAGTGCTTACCTAGCGGGAGAGTATGGCTCCTACGAGCAGTACTTC.

About this clonotype: An end of the junction differs from the germline gene, which may be a read error. The CDR3 protein is CASSKTGEGEKRFF. For the CDR3, the DNA is TGTGCCAGCAGTAAAACAGGAGAGGGTGAAAAACGGTTTTTT. V gene TRBV6-5 combines with J gene TRBJ1-4; tentatively, D is TRBD1 (5 bases). Germline lookup yields CDR1 MNHEY and CDR2 SVGAGI. The CDR3 sequence is 14 residues long.

J is TRBJ2-3 and V is TRBV5-1, with 7 bases lining up with TRBD2. This CDR3 spans 16 amino acids. CDR1 is SGHRS, CDR2 YFSETQ, per germline. Trimming removed 0 bases from V and 2 bases from J; junction bases left unmatched: 6. CDR3 in DNA: TGCGCCAGCAGCTTGGCCGGGCGGGACTACACAGATACGCAGTATTTT. It specifies CASSLAGRDYTDTQYF.

The gene calls are TRBV5-1 and TRBJ1-5, with 8 bases that match TRBD1. The CDR3 is 15 amino acids. Germline lookup yields CDR1 SGHRS and CDR2 YFSETQ. The junction had 7 bases not matched to a gene; V was cut back by 4 bases and J by 4 bases. CDR3 nucleotides: TGCGCCAGCAGCGCCGGGACAGGAGAAAATCAGCCCCAGCATTTT. Translating it yields CASSAGTGENQPQHF.